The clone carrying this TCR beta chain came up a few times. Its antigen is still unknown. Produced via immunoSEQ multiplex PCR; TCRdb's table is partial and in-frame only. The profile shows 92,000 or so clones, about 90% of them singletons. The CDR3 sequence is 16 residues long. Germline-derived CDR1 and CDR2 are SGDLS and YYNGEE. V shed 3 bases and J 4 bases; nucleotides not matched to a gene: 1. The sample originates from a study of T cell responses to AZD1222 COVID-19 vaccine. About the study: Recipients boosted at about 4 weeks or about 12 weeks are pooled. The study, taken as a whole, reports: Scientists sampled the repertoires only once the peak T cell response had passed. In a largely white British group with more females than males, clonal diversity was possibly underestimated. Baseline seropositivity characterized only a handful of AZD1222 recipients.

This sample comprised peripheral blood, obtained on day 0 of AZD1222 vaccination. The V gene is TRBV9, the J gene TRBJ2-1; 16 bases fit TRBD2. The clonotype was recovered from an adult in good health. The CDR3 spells CASSGGLAGGYNEQFF. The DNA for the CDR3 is TGTGCCAGCAGCGGGGGACTAGCGGGAGGGTACAATGAGCAGTTCTTC.